The clone carrying this T cell receptor (beta chain) appeared a few times. TCRdb keeps only in-frame clones here, not all; method: immunoSEQ multiplex PCR. The sample has approximately 120,000 clones; more than 65% are singletons. The data derive from a study of blood T cell repertoires in COVID-19. Whole-study context: Some COVID-19 samples were acute and others convalescent; all came from the United States, Italy and Spain. PBMCs, B-cell-depleted T cells, or T cells provided the cDNA or gDNA that made up the material.

This CDR3 comprises 19 residues. Germline V gives CDR1 LGHDT, CDR2 YNNKEL (reference sequence). The trim removed 5 bases at V and 3 bases at J, leaving 20 bases unmatched. The material sequenced was peripheral blood. This receptor was obtained from a human donor in a cohort sampled during active COVID-19. The chain is built from TRBV3-1 (or the pseudogene TRBV3-2) and TRBJ2-7; 9 bases are a match to TRBD2. The CDR3 reads CASSSRESSGESAGYEQYF. DNA for the CDR3: TGTGCCAGCAGCTCTCGAGAGTCTAGCGGGGAATCCGCCGGCTACGAGCAGTACTTC.